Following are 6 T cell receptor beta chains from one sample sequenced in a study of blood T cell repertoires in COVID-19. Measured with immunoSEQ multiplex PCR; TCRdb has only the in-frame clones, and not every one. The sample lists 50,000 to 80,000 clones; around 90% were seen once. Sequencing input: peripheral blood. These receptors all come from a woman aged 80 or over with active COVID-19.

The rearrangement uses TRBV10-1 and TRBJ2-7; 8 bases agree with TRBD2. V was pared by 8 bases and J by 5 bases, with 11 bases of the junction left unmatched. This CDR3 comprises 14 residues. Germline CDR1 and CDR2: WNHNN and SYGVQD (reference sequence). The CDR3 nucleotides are TGCGCCAGCGGGTCCCGGGAGGGTTTCAACGAGCAGTACGTC. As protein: CASGSREGFNEQYV.

The DNA of the CDR3 is TGTGCCAGTTACGGTGGCAATCAGCCCCAGCATTTT. Translated, it gives CASYGGNQPQHF. The rearrangement links TRBV28 to TRBJ1-5; D is undetermined. Germline CDR1 reads MDHEN; CDR2 reads SYDVKM. The CDR3 extends over 12 amino acids. Trimming pared 9 bases from V and 2 bases from J, leaving 8 bases between.

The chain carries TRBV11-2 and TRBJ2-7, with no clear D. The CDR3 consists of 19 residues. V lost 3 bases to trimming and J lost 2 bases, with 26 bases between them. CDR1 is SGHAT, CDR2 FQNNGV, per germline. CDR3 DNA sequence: TGTGCCAGCAGCTTTCCCACCACTTTCCGTTTACGGGTGACCTACGAGCAGTACTTC. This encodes CASSFPTTFRLRVTYEQYF. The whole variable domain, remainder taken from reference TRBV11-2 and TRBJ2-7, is EAGVAQSPRYKIIEKRQSVAFWCNPISGHATLYWYQQILGQGPKLLIQFQNNGVVDDSQLPKDRFSAERLKGVDSTLKIQPAKLEDSAVYLCASSFPTTFRLRVTYEQYFGPGTRLTVT.

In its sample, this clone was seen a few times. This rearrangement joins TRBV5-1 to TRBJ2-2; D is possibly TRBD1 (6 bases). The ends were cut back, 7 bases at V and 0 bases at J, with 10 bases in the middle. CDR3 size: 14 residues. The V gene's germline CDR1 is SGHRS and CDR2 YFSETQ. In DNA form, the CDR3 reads TGCGCCAGCCGCCAGGGGTCGAACACCGGGGAGCTGTTTTTT. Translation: CASRQGSNTGELFF.

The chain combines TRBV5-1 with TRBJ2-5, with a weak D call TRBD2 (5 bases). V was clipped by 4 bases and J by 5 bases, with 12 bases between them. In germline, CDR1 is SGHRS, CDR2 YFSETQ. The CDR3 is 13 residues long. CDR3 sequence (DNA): TGCGCCAGCAGCGAGGGAATCCTGGAGACCCAGTACTTC. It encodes CASSEGILETQYF.

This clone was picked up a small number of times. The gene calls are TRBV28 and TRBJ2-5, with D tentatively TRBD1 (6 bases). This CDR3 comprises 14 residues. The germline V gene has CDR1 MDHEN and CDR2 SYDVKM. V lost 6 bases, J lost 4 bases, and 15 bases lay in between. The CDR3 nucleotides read TGTGCCAGCAGCCTTGGGCTGGGGGCAGAGACCCAGTACTTC. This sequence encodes CASSLGLGAETQYF.